What follows are 29 T cell receptor beta chains derived from one specimen sequenced in a study of CD8 T cell repertoires and HIV-1 epitope variants. These TCRs' antigens remain unknown. Sequencing used immunoSEQ multiplex PCR; TCRdb keeps in-frame clones, though not all of them. The repertoire holds about 5,000 clones, with 66% as singletons. The sample taken for sequencing was cultured CD8+ T cells derived from PBMCs. Source of these receptors: a male donor with HIV.

The chain combines TRBV5-4 with TRBJ2-7, with 10 bases matching TRBD1. The CDR3 is made up of 15 amino acids. V was clipped by 5 bases and J by 5 bases; unmatched bases: 10. Germline CDR1 SGHNT, CDR2 YYREEE (reference sequence). The CDR3 region has the DNA TGTGCCAGCAGTTTTTCTGGGACAGGGGACGACGAGCAGTACTTC. It yields the protein CASSFSGTGDDEQYF.

This sequence joins TRBV5-6 and TRBJ2-7; TRBD1 matches 9 bases. Germline values: CDR1 SGHDT, CDR2 YYEEEE. The junction had 3 bases not matched to a gene; V was cut back by 5 bases and J by 0 bases. The CDR3 length is 14 residues. CDR3 sequence (DNA): TGTGCCAGCAGACAGGGGGCTTCCTCCTACGAGCAGTACTTC. This encodes CASRQGASSYEQYF.

The V and J genes are TRBV27 and TRBJ2-7; 8 bases align to TRBD1. Germline lookup yields CDR1 MNHEY and CDR2 SMNVEV (reference sequence). The J segment lost 4 bases and the V segment lost 2 bases, leaving 7 bases of the junction unmatched. The length of the CDR3 is 15 residues. CDR3 bases: TGTGCCAGCAGTTTAGGAGGACAGGGCCTTTACGAGCAGTACTTC. Translated: CASSLGGQGLYEQYF.

The table lists this clone with a few counts. The CDR3 region has the DNA TGTGCCAGCAGCCAAGAGTCAGGAGAGGGTAGACAGCCCCAGCATTTT. This codes for CASSQESGEGRQPQHF. V gene TRBV4-2 combines with J gene TRBJ1-5; no clear D gene. Trimming stripped 0 bases from V and 7 bases from J, with 16 bases between. The CDR3 has 16 residues. Germline values: CDR1 LGHNA, CDR2 YNFKEQ.

This chain joins TRBV7-9 and TRBJ2-7; 8 bases line up with TRBD1. Germline V lookup: CDR1 SEHNR, CDR2 FQNEAQ (reference sequence). The junction had 6 bases not matched to a gene; V was cut back by 1 base and J by 10 bases. This CDR3 is built from 13 residues. The CDR3 reads CASSLVGAGGQYF. The CDR3 nucleotides are TGTGCCAGCAGCTTAGTCGGGGCAGGGGGCCAGTACTTC.

The V gene is TRBV13, the J gene TRBJ2-3; D is possibly TRBD2 (6 bases). The CDR3 contains 15 residues. The V end was cut by 5 bases, the J end by 4 bases, with 16 bases between. Germline V lookup: CDR1 PRHDT, CDR2 FYEKMQ (reference sequence). DNA of the CDR3: TGTGCCAGCAGCCACAATCTGGAGGGTTCAGATACGCAGTATTTT. Protein: CASSHNLEGSDTQYF. The full variable domain, with the rest looked up from reference TRBV13 and TRBJ2-3, is AAGVIQSPRHLIKEKRETATLKCYPIPRHDTVYWYQQGPGQDPQFLISFYEKMQSDKGSIPDRFSAQQFSDYHSELNMSSLELGDSALYFCASSHNLEGSDTQYFGPGTRLTVL.

There are a few counts of this clone. The rearrangement joins TRBV6-5 to TRBJ1-1; no reliable D call. The CDR3 loop spans 12 amino acids. V was cut by 0 bases and J by 2 bases, with 1 base left in between. The germline CDR1 and CDR2 sequences are MNHEY and SVGAGI. CDR3: CASSYSNTEAFF. Written as DNA, the CDR3 is TGTGCCAGCAGTTACTCCAACACTGAAGCTTTCTTT.

In regard to this clone: Other nucleotide sequences in the sample specify the same CDR3. The chain links TRBV2 to TRBJ2-7; 7 bases align to TRBD1. Germline assignment: CDR1 SNHLY and CDR2 FYNNEI. The CDR3 sequence is 11 residues long. V lost 8 bases, J lost 6 bases, and 4 bases stayed unmatched. The CDR3 DNA reads as TGTGCCAGCTATACAGGGGCCGAGCAGTACTTC. Its translation is CASYTGAEQYF.

This clone was observed a few times. The V call is TRBV5-1, the J call TRBJ1-2; 7 bases map to TRBD1. Unmatched junction bases numbered 8, after V lost 2 bases and J lost 7 bases. The V gene's germline CDR1 is SGHRS and CDR2 YFSETQ. CDR3 length: 14 residues. The CDR3 nucleotides are TGCGCCAGCAGCTTACTCGAGGGACAGACTGGCTACACCTTC. Translation: CASSLLEGQTGYTF.

The CDR3 nucleotides are TGTGCCAGCAGTTCCCCCGATAGGGCCAAAAACATTCAGTACTTC. It is translated as CASSSPDRAKNIQYF. This chain joins TRBV6-6 and TRBJ2-4, with no clear D. The CDR3 spans 15 residues. Per germline, CDR1 MNHNY and CDR2 SVGAGI (reference sequence). Trimming removed 4 bases from V and 1 base from J, with 11 bases in between.

This chain connects TRBV7-3 to TRBJ1-2, with D possibly being TRBD1 (5 bases). This CDR3 has 17 residues. CDR1 is SGHTA, CDR2 FQGTGA, per germline. The V and J ends lost 2 bases and 1 base respectively, with 17 bases between them. CDR3 coding DNA: TGTGCCAGCAGCTTAGTTGGTGGGGACCATAATAACTATGGCTACACCTTC. Amino acid sequence: CASSLVGGDHNNYGYTF.

This clone was seen a handful of times. The rearrangement uses TRBV25-1 and TRBJ1-2; the match to TRBD1 covers 7 bases. V shed 9 bases, J shed 3 bases, and the junction held 10 bases outside the gene matches. The length of the CDR3 is 14 residues. The germline V gene encodes CDR1 MGHDK and CDR2 SYGVNS. The CDR3 DNA is TGTGCCAGTTTTTCATCCGGGACAGACTATGGCTACACCTTC. Its protein is CASFSSGTDYGYTF.

The chain has TRBV27 and TRBJ2-2, with TRBD1 matching over 9 bases. This CDR3 is built from 19 residues. Germline V gene data show CDR1 as MNHEY and CDR2 as SMNVEV (reference sequence). V shed 5 bases and J 2 bases; nucleotides not matched to a gene: 15. CDR3 sequence reads: CASSLRTGATLGNTGELFF. The DNA of the CDR3 is TGTGCCAGCAGTCTCCGGACAGGGGCCACCCTAGGAAACACCGGGGAGCTGTTTTTT.

The rearrangement joins TRBV5-4 to TRBJ2-7, with D possibly matching TRBD2 (5 bases). Looked up from germline, CDR1 is SGHNT and CDR2 is YYREEE (reference sequence). This CDR3 spans 13 amino acids. With 0 bases removed from V and 9 bases from J, the gap between germline ends came to 13 bases. CDR3 protein: CASSLVPGERQYF. CDR3 bases: TGTGCCAGCAGCTTGGTACCCGGGGAGAGGCAGTACTTC.

This chain links TRBV14 with TRBJ2-2, with a tentative D call TRBD2 (6 bases). The CDR3 consists of 17 residues. Per the germline V gene, CDR1 is SGHDN and CDR2 is FVKESK. The germline V and J ends were trimmed by 0 bases and 4 bases, with 15 bases remaining between them. Here the CDR3 DNA reads TGTGCCAGCAGCCAAGATCCTTTAGGGGAGGCCACCGGGGAGCTGTTTTTT. It translates to CASSQDPLGEATGELFF.

The CDR3 sequence: CASSDATSGGSDTQYF. The DNA of the CDR3 is TGTGCCAGCAGTGACGCGACTAGCGGGGGGTCAGATACGCAGTATTTT. The rearrangement links TRBV6-4 to TRBJ2-3; TRBD2 aligns across 13 bases. This CDR3 is built from 16 residues. The V segment lost 2 bases and the J segment 4 bases; nucleotides outside the gene matches: 3. Germline CDR1 MRHNA, CDR2 SNTAGT.

The V and J genes are TRBV25-1 and TRBJ2-2, with TRBD1 matching over 10 bases. The J segment lost 3 bases and the V segment lost 6 bases, leaving 13 bases of the junction unmatched. Looked up from germline, CDR1 is MGHDK and CDR2 is SYGVNS. CDR3 length equals 18 residues. In DNA form, the CDR3 reads TGTGCCAGCAGCCCGAATCCCCCGGGACAGGGGCACACCGGGGAGCTGTTTTTT. Protein product: CASSPNPPGQGHTGELFF.

The chain recombines TRBV19 with TRBJ2-7; the D gene is possibly TRBD1 (5 bases). Germline V gene lookup returns CDR1 LNHDA and CDR2 SQIVND (reference sequence). The germline V and J ends were trimmed by 1 base and 2 bases, with 9 bases remaining between them. There are 14 residues in the CDR3. CDR3 protein: CASSIGPGPYEQYF. As DNA, the CDR3 is TGTGCCAGTAGTATAGGACCAGGGCCCTACGAGCAGTACTTC.

The chain uses TRBV5-1 and TRBJ1-2; tentatively, D is TRBD1 (5 bases). Germline CDR1 reads SGHRS; CDR2 reads YFSETQ. The CDR3 runs to 12 residues. The germline V and J ends were trimmed by 4 bases and 8 bases, with 12 bases remaining between them. CDR3 DNA: TGCGCCAGCAGCGTGGGGCCGGGGGGCTACACCTTC. Translating gives CASSVGPGGYTF.

V gene TRBV7-6 combines with J gene TRBJ1-3; D not resolved. The CDR3 length is 18 residues. The germline CDR1 and CDR2 sequences are SGHVS and FNYEAQ. Trimming shortened V by 1 base and J by 0 bases, and 16 bases separated the two germline ends. CDR3 sequence (DNA): TGTGCCAGCAGCTTAGGGAGAGGTCAGAGGCTCTCTGGAAACACCATATATTTT. Its protein product is CASSLGRGQRLSGNTIYF.

The chain is built from TRBV7-9 and TRBJ1-4; TRBD1 aligns across 7 bases. Germline V gene data show CDR1 as SEHNR and CDR2 as FQNEAQ (reference sequence). The CDR3 has 15 residues. After removal of 3 bases from V and 3 bases from J, the junction contained 4 bases not matched to a gene. CDR3 nucleotides: TGTGCCAGCAGCTTTCCGGGACAGCCTAATGAAAAACTGTTTTTT. Translating gives CASSFPGQPNEKLFF.

This chain connects TRBV5-1 to TRBJ2-7; 8 bases fit TRBD1. The CDR3 contains 13 residues. V shed 4 bases and J 5 bases; nucleotides not matched to a gene: 5. Germline lookup yields CDR1 SGHRS and CDR2 YFSETQ. The chain's CDR3 is CASSETGDHEQYF. CDR3 nucleotides: TGCGCCAGCAGCGAGACAGGGGACCACGAGCAGTACTTC.

This chain connects TRBV5-4 to TRBJ2-7; 11 positions agree with TRBD1. Looked up from germline, CDR1 is SGHNT and CDR2 is YYREEE (reference sequence). The CDR3 covers 15 residues. J lost 1 base, V lost 2 bases, and 2 bases had no gene match. The CDR3 region is CASSFGTGGSYEQYF. The CDR3 region has the DNA TGTGCCAGCAGCTTTGGGACAGGGGGGTCCTACGAGCAGTACTTC.

This sequence joins TRBV28 and TRBJ1-2; no clear D gene. CDR3 length equals 14 residues. Trimming took off 2 bases at V and 5 bases at J, with 12 bases between the two ends. Germline V CDR1 and CDR2: MDHEN, SYDVKM. The CDR3 bases are TGTGCCAGCAGTTTAATTGGGGTGGGTTATGGCTACACCTTC. Translating gives CASSLIGVGYGYTF.

This chain joins TRBV28 and TRBJ1-5; D might be TRBD1 (6 bases). Trimming stripped 5 bases from V and 7 bases from J, with 15 bases between. This CDR3 contains 14 residues. Germline V gene data show CDR1 as MDHEN and CDR2 as SYDVKM. Written as DNA, the CDR3 is TGTGCCAGCAGTCCTTCAGGGGTGGGGCAGCCCCAGCATTTT. Protein sequence: CASSPSGVGQPQHF.

The chain employs TRBV5-6 and TRBJ2-4, with D maybe TRBD2 (6 bases). V lost 1 base and J 4 bases, leaving 12 bases between the germline ends. Per the germline V gene, CDR1 is SGHDT and CDR2 is YYEEEE. The CDR3 is 15 amino acids. The CDR3 region has the DNA TGTGCCAGCAGCTTGCAAGGAGGGCTAAAAAACATTCAGTACTTC. Residues: CASSLQGGLKNIQYF.

The V gene is TRBV28, the J gene TRBJ2-3, with a possible D match to TRBD2 (6 bases). There are 14 residues in the CDR3. Deletions cut 1 base from V and 6 bases from J, with 11 bases between. The V gene's germline CDR1 is MDHEN and CDR2 SYDVKM. As DNA, the CDR3 is TGTGCCAGCAGTTTATTGGGGGGAATGGATACGCAGTATTTT. Protein product: CASSLLGGMDTQYF.

For this clone: The junction shows a germline mismatch at one end, possibly a read error. The CDR3 DNA follows: TGTGCCAGCAGCTTGACTCTAGCGGCCTCCTACGAGCAGCACTTC. Translated: CASSLTLAASYEQHF. The chain couples TRBV11-1 to TRBJ2-7; TRBD2 matches 7 bases. The CDR3 length is 15 residues. From germline, CDR1 is SGHAT and CDR2 FQDESV (reference sequence). The full variable domain, completed using reference TRBV11-1 and TRBJ2-7, is EAEVAQSPRYKITEKSQAVAFWCDPISGHATLYWYRQILGQGPELLVQFQDESVVDDSQLPKDRFSAERLKGVDSTLKIQPAELGDSAMYLCASSLTLAASYEQHFGPGTRLTVT.

This chain connects TRBV6-5 to TRBJ1-2; 9 bases fit TRBD1. J was trimmed by 5 bases and V by 8 bases; bases with no gene match: 9. Germline V gene sequence: CDR1 MNHEY, CDR2 SVGAGI. This CDR3 has 14 residues. DNA of the CDR3: TGTGCCAGCGGGCGGACAGGGGAAGGGTATGGCTACACCTTC. It codes for CASGRTGEGYGYTF.